The 3 T cell receptor beta chains below come from one sample, sequenced in a study of shared clonotypes between healthy human individuals (dated by TCRdb to 2018 to 2020). The library was prepared using the immunoSEQ multiplex PCR assay. Sourced from immuneACCESS, this table was stored by TCRdb with only in-frame sequences that have V and J called. A share of the clones is absent; for the studies checked, an unresolved V gene accounts for under half, and the remainder has no known explanation. The sample table records some 660,000 clones; more than 70% of these occur just once. The ten most abundant clones make up 1.5% to 2% of the sample. Sequences were obtained from memory CD4+ T cells sorted from blood. The meaning of the sample's cell subset or site label: CD45RA-negative fraction. Source of these receptors: a woman in her 30s in good health.

There are many counts of this clone. This sequence joins TRBV6-4 and TRBJ1-4; D unresolved. In germline, CDR1 is MRHNA, CDR2 SNTAGT. The CDR3 totals 14 residues. Trimming took 3 bases from V and 8 from J, leaving 13 bases between them. CDR3 in DNA: TGTGCCAGCAGTGAGACTCCTTCGGGCGAAAAACTGTTTTTT. Its protein is CASSETPSGEKLFF.

This clone appeared once. The chain carries TRBV6-1 and TRBJ1-3; D is undetermined. Trimming left V 7 bases short and J 3 bases short, with 7 bases between. CDR1 is MNHNS, CDR2 SASEGT, per germline. CDR3 size: 12 residues. CDR3 amino acids: CASIVGGNTIYF. In DNA, the CDR3 is TGTGCCAGCATCGTAGGTGGAAACACCATATATTTT.

The J gene is TRBJ2-2, the V gene TRBV7-8; a possible D gene is TRBD2 (7 bases). Germline loops: CDR1 SGHVS, CDR2 FQNEAQ. The CDR3 has 18 residues. Trimming took off 5 bases at V and 5 bases at J, with 24 bases between the two ends. DNA for the CDR3: TGTGCCAGCAGCACCAAGCGGGACATTGGGGTGGAGACCGGGGAGCTGTTTTTT. This translates into CASSTKRDIGVETGELFF. Combining the CDR3 with reference TRBV7-8 and TRBJ2-2 gives the whole variable domain GAGVSQSPRYKVAKRGQDVALRCDPISGHVSLFWYQQALGQGPEFLTYFQNEAQLDKSGLPSDRFFAERPEGSVSTLKIQRTQQEDSAVYLCASSTKRDIGVETGELFFGEGSRLTVL.